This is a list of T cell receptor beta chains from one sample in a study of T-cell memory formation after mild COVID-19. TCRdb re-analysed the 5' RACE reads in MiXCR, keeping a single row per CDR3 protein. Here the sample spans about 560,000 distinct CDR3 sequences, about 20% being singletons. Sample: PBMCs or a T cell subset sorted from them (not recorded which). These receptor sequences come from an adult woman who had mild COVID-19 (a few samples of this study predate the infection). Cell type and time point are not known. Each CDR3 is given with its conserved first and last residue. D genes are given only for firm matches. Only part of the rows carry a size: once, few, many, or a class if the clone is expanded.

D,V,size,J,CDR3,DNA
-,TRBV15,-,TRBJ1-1,CATTLWLNTEAFF,TGTGCCACCACCCTGTGGTTGAACACTGAAGCTTTCTTT
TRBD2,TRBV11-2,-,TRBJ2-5,CASSLDRGGPQETQYF,TGTGCCAGCAGCTTAGATCGGGGGGGGCCCCAAGAGACCCAGTACTTC
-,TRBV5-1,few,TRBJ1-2,CASLGSEPNYGYTF,TGCGCCAGCCTGGGCAGCGAGCCTAACTATGGCTACACCTTC
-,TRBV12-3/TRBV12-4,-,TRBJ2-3,CASSLSVHTDTQYF,TGTGCCAGCAGTCTTAGCGTGCACACAGATACGCAGTATTTT
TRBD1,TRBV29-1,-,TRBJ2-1,CSVEEEGGPYNEQFF,TGCAGCGTTGAAGAAGAAGGGGGCCCCTACAATGAGCAGTTCTTC
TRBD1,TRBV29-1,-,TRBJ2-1,CSVEDHGTAVYNEQFF,TGCAGCGTTGAAGATCATGGGACAGCCGTCTACAATGAGCAGTTCTTC
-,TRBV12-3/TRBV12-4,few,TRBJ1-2,CASSFISYGYTF,TGTGCCAGCAGTTTCATCAGCTATGGCTACACCTTC
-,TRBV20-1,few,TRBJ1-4,CSARRSGYNEKLFF,TGCAGTGCTAGACGATCAGGGTATAATGAAAAACTGTTTTTT
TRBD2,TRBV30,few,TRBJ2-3,CAWSVSFGPLAGGPVVTDTQYF,TGTGCCTGGAGTGTAAGCTTTGGCCCTCTAGCGGGAGGGCCGGTTGTGACGGATACGCAGTATTTT
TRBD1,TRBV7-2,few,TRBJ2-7,CASTPDRGEQYF,TGTGCCAGCACCCCCGACAGGGGAGAGCAGTACTTC
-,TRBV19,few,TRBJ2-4,CASSIDRGAGLAKNIQYF,TGTGCCAGTAGTATAGATCGGGGGGCGGGACTAGCCAAAAACATTCAGTACTTC
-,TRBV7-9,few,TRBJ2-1,CASEHSGGNEQFF,TGTGCCAGCGAGCACTCAGGAGGCAATGAGCAGTTCTTC
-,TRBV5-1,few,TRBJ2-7,CASSSLTYEQYF,TGCGCCAGCAGCTCCCTTACCTACGAGCAGTACTTC
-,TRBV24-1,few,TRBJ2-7,CATARPGSYEQYF,TGTGCCACCGCCCGTCCGGGCTCCTACGAGCAGTACTTC
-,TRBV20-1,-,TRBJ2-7,CSAGQTYEQYF,TGCAGTGCTGGACAGACCTACGAGCAGTACTTC
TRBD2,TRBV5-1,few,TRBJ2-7,CASSLIGTSGSYEQYF,TGCGCCAGCAGCCTAATAGGGACTAGCGGGAGCTACGAGCAGTACTTC
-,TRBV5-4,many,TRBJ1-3,CASSLERGNTIYF,TGTGCCAGCAGCTTGGAACGGGGCAACACCATATATTTT
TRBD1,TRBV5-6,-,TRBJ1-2,CASSRDRVTYGYTF,TGTGCCAGCAGCCGGGACAGGGTAACCTATGGCTACACCTTC
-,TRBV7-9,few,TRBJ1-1,CASSLGGQGGTEAFF,TGTGCCAGCAGCCTAGGGGGGCAGGGTGGGACTGAAGCTTTCTTT
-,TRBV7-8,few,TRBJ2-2,CASSLEGGLNTGELFF,TGTGCCAGCAGCTTAGAGGGGGGTCTGAACACCGGGGAGCTGTTTTTT
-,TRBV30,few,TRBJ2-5,CAWGPGWLTGETQYF,TGTGCCTGGGGCCCGGGGTGGTTGACGGGTGAGACCCAGTACTTC
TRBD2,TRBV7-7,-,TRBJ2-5,CASSLLGVGGSDQETQYF,TGTGCTAGCAGCTTACTCGGTGTAGGCGGGAGCGACCAAGAGACCCAGTACTTC
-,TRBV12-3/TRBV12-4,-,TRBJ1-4,CASSLVQTEREKLFF,TGTGCCAGCAGTTTAGTCCAGACTGAAAGGGAAAAACTGTTTTTT
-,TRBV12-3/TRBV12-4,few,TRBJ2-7,CASSLAGTLAYEQYF,TGTGCCAGCAGCCTGGCCGGGACCCTAGCCTACGAGCAGTACTTC
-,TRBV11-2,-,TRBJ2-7,CASSSIRDGYYEQYF,TGTGCCAGCAGCTCAATACGGGACGGATACTACGAGCAGTACTTC
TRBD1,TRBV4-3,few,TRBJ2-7,CASSQDWTGTGTYEQYF,TGCGCCAGCAGCCAAGATTGGACCGGGACAGGGACTTACGAGCAGTACTTC
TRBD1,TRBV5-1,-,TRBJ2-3,CASSLRDRGIGSTDTQYF,TGCGCCAGCAGCCTCCGGGACAGGGGGATAGGGAGCACAGATACGCAGTATTTT
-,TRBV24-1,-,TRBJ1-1,CATSDLENTEAFF,TGTGCCACCAGTGATTTGGAGAACACTGAAGCTTTCTTT
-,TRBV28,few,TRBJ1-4,CASSGNGATNEKLFF,TGTGCCAGCAGTGGTAATGGGGCAACTAATGAAAAACTGTTTTTT
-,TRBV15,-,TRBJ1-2,CATSRQDYGYTF,TGTGCCACCAGCAGACAGGACTATGGCTACACCTTC
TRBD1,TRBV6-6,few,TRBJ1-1,CASSYPRTGQGNTEAFF,TGTGCCAGCAGTTACCCTCGAACGGGACAGGGGAACACTGAAGCTTTCTTT
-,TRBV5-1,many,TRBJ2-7,CASSAGQYEQYF,TGCGCCAGCAGCGCCGGACAGTACGAGCAGTACTTC
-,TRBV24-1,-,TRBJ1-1,CATSDPGPGGEAFF,TGTGCCACCAGTGATCCCGGTCCGGGTGGTGAAGCTTTCTTT
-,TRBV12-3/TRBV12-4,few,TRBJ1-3,CASSRPVDGNTIYF,TGTGCCAGCAGCCGACCTGTTGATGGAAACACCATATATTTT
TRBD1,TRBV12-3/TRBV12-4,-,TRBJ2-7,CASSSTGTGLEQYF,TGTGCCAGCAGTTCGACCGGGACAGGGCTCGAGCAGTACTTC
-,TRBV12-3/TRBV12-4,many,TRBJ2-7,CARRTVPKAHEQYF,TGTGCCAGGAGGACCGTTCCAAAGGCTCACGAGCAGTACTTC
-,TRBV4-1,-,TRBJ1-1,CASSQLKMNTEAFF,TGCGCCAGCAGCCAACTTAAAATGAACACTGAAGCTTTCTTT
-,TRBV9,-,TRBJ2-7,CASRPPDYEQYF,TGTGCCAGCCGCCCCCCCGACTACGAGCAGTACTTC